This entry describes one T cell receptor (beta chain). This sample is part of a study of PD-1 blockade in classical Hodgkin lymphoma. With V trimmed by 6 bases and J by 1 base, 3 bases remained unmatched. Germline V CDR1 and CDR2: SGHAT, FQNNGV. The CDR3 consists of 14 residues. The data were produced by immunoSEQ multiplex PCR, yet TCRdb's version contains in-frame clones alone and is incomplete. The sample contains about 90,000 clones, 75% to 95% of which appear only once. Indicated time point: cycle 4 day 1 (C4D1), after 6 weeks of nivolumab. Each patient experienced a relapse that followed autologous stem cell transplantation, and brentuximab vedotin exposure varied. Each best response was a complete response, a partial response or progressive disease.

The source was peripheral blood mononuclear cells (PBMCs), collected before the fourth cycle of nivolumab. The origin of this receptor is a human donor with classical Hodgkin lymphoma. The J gene is TRBJ1-3, the V gene TRBV11-2, with 7 bases matching TRBD1. The CDR3 protein is CASRTGLSGNTIYF. In nucleotides, the CDR3 is TGTGCCAGCAGGACAGGGCTATCTGGAAACACCATATATTTT.